The clone carrying this T cell receptor beta chain was seen more than once but under ten times. Its target is not known. This entry belongs to a study of identical twins. Study-wide findings and caveats: Invariant cells of the MAIT and iNKT types might have partly distorted the zero-insertion analyses. Clonotypes of the beta chain that were abundant in cord blood carried fewer insertions (memory repertoires showed none). Its conclusions, products of cross-sectional statistical analysis, did not come from following the same donors.

V lost 3 bases to trimming and J lost 3 bases, with 11 bases between them. In germline, CDR1 is DFQATT, CDR2 SNEGSKA (reference sequence). The length of the CDR3 is 13 residues. TCRdb re-derived calls from the 5' RACE reads in MiXCR, one entry per CDR3 protein. The profile covers 1.5 million or so distinct CDR3 sequences, with under 35% appearing a single time and about 0.27% taken by the ten largest. The chain has TRBV20-1 and TRBJ1-1; a possible D gene is TRBD1 (6 bases). The sequenced material came from cord blood. The clonotype originates from a newborn girl in good health. The CDR3 DNA sequence: TGCAGTGCTAGCCAGGCAGGGGACACTGAAGCTTTCTTT. This codes for CSASQAGDTEAFF.